This record concerns one T cell receptor (beta chain) sequence. Its target is not known. The germline V gene has CDR1 WNHNN and CDR2 SYGVQD (reference sequence). The V segment lost 0 bases and the J segment 1 base; nucleotides outside the gene matches: 6. The CDR3 consists of 16 residues. This sample was included in a study of siplizumab effects on memory and regulatory T cells. Overall study findings and caveats: Treatment with siplizumab left mappable alloreactive CD4+ clones averaging roughly 70% Treg-derived, compared with approximately 25% in controls.

TCR templates, roughly 96,000 per sample, were assayed. Sequencing was performed with immunoSEQ multiplex PCR; in TCRdb, only in-frame clones are kept and a portion is missing. The top ten hold about 1.2% of the sample, which has about 100,000 clones, around 93% seen once. The receptor was isolated from a human donor in good health. The specimen sequenced was non-Treg CD4+ T cells sorted from blood. V usage is TRBV10-1 and J usage is TRBJ2-7; 7 positions match TRBD2. The CDR3: CASSESGRGGSYEQYF. Here the CDR3 DNA reads TGCGCCAGCAGTGAGTCGGGACGGGGAGGGTCCTACGAGCAGTACTTC.